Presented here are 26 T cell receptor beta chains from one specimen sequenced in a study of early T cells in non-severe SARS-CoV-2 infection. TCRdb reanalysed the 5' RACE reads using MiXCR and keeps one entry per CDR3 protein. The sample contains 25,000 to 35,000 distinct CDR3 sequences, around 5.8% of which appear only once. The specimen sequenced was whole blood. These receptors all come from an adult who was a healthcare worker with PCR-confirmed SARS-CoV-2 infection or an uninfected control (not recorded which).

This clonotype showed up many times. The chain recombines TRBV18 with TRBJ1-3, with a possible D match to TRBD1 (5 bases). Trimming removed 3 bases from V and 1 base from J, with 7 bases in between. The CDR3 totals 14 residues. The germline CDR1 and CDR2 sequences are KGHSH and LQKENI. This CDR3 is CASSPQGSGNTIYF. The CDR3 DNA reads TGTGCCAGCTCACCGCAGGGTTCTGGAAACACCATATATTTT.

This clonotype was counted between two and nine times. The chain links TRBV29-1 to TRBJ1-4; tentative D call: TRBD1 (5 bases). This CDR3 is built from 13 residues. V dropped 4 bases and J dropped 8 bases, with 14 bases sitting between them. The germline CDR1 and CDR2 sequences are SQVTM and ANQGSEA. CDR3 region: CSVVTRGYEKLFF. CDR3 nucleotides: TGCAGCGTTGTGACAAGGGGTTACGAAAAACTGTTTTTT.

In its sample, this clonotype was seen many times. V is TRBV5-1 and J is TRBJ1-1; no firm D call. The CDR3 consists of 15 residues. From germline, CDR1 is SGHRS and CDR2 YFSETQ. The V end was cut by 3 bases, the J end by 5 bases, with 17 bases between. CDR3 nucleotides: TGCGCCAGCAGCTCCTCCCCGCCCCCGGGGACTGAAGCTTTCTTT. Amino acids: CASSSSPPPGTEAFF.

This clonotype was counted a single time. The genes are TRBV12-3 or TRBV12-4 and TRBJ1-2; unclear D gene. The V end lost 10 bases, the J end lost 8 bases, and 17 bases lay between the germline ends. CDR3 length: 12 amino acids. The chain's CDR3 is CAIPNFRGGYTF. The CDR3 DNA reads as TGTGCCATCCCCAACTTCCGTGGGGGCTACACCTTC.

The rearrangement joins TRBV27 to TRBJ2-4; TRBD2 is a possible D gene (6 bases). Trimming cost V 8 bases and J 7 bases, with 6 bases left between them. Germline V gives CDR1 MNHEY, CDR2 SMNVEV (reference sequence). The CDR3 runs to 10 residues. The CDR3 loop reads CASGRNIQYF. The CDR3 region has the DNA TGTGCCAGCGGGAGGAACATTCAGTACTTC.

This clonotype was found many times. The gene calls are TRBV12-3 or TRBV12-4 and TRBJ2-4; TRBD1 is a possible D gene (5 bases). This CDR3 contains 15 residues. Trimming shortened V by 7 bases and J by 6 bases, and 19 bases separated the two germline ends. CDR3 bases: TGTGCCAGCACTATGGCCTTTCCGACAGCAAACATTCAGTACTTC. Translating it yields CASTMAFPTANIQYF.

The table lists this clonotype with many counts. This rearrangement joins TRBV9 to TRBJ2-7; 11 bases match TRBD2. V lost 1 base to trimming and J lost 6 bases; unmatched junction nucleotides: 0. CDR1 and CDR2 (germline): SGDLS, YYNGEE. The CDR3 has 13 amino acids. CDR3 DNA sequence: TGTGCCAGCAGCGTACTAGCGGGAGGCGAGCAGTACTTC. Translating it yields CASSVLAGGEQYF.

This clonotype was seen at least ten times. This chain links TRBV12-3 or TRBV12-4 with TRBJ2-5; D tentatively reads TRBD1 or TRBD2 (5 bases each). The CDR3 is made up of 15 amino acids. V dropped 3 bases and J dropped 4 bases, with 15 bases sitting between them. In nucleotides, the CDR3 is TGTGCCAGCAGTTTCCGGGATCAGGGTAGAGAGACCCAGTACTTC. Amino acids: CASSFRDQGRETQYF.

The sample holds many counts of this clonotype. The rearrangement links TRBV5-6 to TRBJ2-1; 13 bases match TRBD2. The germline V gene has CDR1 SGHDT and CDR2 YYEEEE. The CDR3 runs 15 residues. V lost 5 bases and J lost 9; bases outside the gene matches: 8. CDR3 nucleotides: TGTGCCAGCAGAGGGGAACTAGCGGGAGGGGGTGAGCAGTTCTTC. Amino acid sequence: CASRGELAGGGEQFF.

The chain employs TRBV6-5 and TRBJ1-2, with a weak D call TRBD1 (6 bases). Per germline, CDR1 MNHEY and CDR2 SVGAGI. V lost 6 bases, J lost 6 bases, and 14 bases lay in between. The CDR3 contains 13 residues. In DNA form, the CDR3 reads TGTGCCAGCAGGCAGGGGAGGGCCGATGGCTACACCTTC. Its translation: CASRQGRADGYTF.

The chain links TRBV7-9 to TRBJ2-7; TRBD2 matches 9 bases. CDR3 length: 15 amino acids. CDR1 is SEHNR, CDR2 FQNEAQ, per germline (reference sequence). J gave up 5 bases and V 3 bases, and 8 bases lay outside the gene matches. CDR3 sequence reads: CASSFMAGGDDEQYF. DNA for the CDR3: TGTGCCAGCAGCTTCATGGCGGGAGGGGACGACGAGCAGTACTTC.

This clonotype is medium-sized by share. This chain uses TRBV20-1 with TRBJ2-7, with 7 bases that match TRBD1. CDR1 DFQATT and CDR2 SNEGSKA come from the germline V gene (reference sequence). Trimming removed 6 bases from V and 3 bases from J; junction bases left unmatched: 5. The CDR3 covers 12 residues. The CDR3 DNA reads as TGCAGTGCCAAGGGACAGTACTACGAGCAGTACTTC. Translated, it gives CSAKGQYYEQYF.

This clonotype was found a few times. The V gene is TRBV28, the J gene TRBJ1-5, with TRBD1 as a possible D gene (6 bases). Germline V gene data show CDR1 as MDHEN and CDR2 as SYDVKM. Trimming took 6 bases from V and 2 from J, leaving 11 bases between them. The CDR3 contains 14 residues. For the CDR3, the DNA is TGTGCCAGCAGCCAACGACAGGGCAATCAGCCCCAGCATTTT. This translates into CASSQRQGNQPQHF.

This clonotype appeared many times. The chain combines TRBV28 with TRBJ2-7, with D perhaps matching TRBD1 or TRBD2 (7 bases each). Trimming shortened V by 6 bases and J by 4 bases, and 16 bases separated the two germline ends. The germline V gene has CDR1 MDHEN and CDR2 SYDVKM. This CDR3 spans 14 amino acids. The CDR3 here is CASSPPQGGYEQYF. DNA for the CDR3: TGTGCCAGCAGCCCCCCCCAGGGGGGGTACGAGCAGTACTTC.

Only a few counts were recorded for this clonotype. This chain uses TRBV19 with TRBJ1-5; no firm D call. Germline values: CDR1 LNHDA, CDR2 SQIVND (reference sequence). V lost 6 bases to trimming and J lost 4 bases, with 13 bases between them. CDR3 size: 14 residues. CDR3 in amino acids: CASRDIGRNQPQHF. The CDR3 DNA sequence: TGTGCCAGTAGAGATATCGGTCGAAATCAGCCCCAGCATTTT.

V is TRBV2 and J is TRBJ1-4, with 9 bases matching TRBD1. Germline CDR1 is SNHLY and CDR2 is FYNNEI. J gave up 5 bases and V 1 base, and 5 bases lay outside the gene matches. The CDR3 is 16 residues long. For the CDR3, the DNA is TGTGCCAGCAGTGAAGTTGAGACAGGGGGGAATGAAAAACTGTTTTTT. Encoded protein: CASSEVETGGNEKLFF.

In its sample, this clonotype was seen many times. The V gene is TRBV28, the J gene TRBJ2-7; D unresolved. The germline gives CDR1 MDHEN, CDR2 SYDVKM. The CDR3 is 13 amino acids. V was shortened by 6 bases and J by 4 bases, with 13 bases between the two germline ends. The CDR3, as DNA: TGTGCCAGCAGGCAGATTCTTCCGTACGAGCAGTACTTC. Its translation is CASRQILPYEQYF.

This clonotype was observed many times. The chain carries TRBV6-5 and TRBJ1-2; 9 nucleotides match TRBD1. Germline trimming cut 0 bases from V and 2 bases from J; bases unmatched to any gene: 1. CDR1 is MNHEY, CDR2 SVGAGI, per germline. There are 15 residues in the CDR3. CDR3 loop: CASSYSGTGNYGYTF. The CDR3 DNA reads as TGTGCCAGCAGTTACTCCGGGACAGGGAACTATGGCTACACCTTC.

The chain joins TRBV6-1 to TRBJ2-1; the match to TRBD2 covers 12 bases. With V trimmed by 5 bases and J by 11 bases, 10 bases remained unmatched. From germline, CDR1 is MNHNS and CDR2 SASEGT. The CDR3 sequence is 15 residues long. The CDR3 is CASSSKLAGGPQQFF. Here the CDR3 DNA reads TGTGCCAGCAGTTCAAAACTAGCGGGAGGACCCCAGCAGTTCTTC.

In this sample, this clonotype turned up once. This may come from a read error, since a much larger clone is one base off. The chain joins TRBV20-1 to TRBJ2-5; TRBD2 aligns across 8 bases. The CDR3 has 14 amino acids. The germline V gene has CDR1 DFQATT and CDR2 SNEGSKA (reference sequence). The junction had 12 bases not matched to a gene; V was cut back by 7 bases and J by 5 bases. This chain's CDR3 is CSVPPAGVGETQYF. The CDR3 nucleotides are TGCAGTGTCCCCCCAGCGGGAGTCGGGGAGACCCAGTACTTC.

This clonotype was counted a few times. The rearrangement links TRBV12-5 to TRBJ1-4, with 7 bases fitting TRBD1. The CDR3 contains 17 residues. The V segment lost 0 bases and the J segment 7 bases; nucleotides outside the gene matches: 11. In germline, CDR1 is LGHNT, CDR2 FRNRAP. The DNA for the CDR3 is TGTGCTAGTGGTTTGGTTGGGACAGTCCCTGGCGGTGAAAAACTGTTTTTT. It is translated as CASGLVGTVPGGEKLFF.

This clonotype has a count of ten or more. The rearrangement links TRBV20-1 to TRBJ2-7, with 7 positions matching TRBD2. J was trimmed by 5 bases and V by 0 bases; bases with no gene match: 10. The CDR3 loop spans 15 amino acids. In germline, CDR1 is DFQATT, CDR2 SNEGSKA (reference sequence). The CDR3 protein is CSARDMGGPKDEQYF. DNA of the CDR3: TGCAGTGCTAGAGATATGGGAGGGCCGAAAGACGAGCAGTACTTC.

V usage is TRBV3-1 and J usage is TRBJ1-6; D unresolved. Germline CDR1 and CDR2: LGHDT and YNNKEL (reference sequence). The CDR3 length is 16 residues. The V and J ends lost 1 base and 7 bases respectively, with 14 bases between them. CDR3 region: CASSQGFGRINSPLHF. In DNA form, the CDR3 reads TGTGCCAGCAGCCAAGGTTTTGGACGGATAAATTCACCCCTCCACTTT.

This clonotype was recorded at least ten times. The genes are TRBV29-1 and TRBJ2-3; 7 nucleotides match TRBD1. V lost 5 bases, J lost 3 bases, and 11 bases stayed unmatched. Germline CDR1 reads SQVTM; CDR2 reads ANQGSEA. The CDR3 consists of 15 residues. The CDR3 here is CSVQTRQGPTDTQYF. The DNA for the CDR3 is TGCAGCGTTCAAACCCGACAGGGCCCGACAGATACGCAGTATTTT.

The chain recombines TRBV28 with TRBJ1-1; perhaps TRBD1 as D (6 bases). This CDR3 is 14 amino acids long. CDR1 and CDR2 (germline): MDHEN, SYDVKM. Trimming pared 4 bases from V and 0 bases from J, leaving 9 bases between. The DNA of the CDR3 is TGTGCCAGCAGTTCCCAGGGGATGAACACTGAAGCTTTCTTT. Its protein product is CASSSQGMNTEAFF.

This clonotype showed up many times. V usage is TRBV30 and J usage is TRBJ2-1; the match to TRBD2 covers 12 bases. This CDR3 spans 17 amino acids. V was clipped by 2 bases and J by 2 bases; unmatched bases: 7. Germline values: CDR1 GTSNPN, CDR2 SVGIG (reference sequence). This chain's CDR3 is CAWSSLTSGGAYNEQFF. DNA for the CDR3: TGTGCCTGGAGTTCGCTGACTAGCGGGGGAGCCTACAATGAGCAGTTCTTC.